The 28 T cell receptor beta chains below were found in one sample sequenced in a study of blood T cell repertoires in COVID-19. Generated by immunoSEQ multiplex PCR, the TCRdb table keeps only in-frame clones and is missing some. The top ten hold over 7.5% of the sample, which has about 180,000 clones, about 85% seen once. Specimen: peripheral blood. These receptors were collected from a woman aged 80 or over with acute or convalescent COVID-19.

The genes are TRBV7-2 and TRBJ2-2; weak D call: TRBD1 (5 bases). V was trimmed by 5 bases and J by 2 bases, leaving 6 bases between them. Germline assignment: CDR1 SGHTA and CDR2 FQGNSA. The CDR3 is 13 residues long. The CDR3 loop reads CASSQGNTGELFF. The DNA for the CDR3 is TGTGCCAGCAGCCAGGGCAACACCGGGGAGCTGTTTTTT.

The chain links TRBV12-2 to TRBJ2-5; the table gives TRBD2 as D, unverified against the DNA. TRBV12-2 is an annotated pseudogene. This CDR3 contains 16 residues. This chain's CDR3 is CASRLAATEASETQYF. CDR3 DNA: TGTGCAAGTCGCTTAGCGGCTACGGAGGCTTCCGAGACCCAGTACTTC.

V and J are TRBV6-4 and TRBJ1-5; possible D gene TRBD1, 5 bases. This CDR3 is built from 15 residues. V was pared by 3 bases and J by 6 bases, with 15 bases between. From germline, CDR1 is MRHNA and CDR2 SNTAGT. The CDR3 here is CASSDQGGRGQPQHF. In DNA form, the CDR3 reads TGTGCCAGCAGTGATCAGGGAGGGCGAGGTCAGCCCCAGCATTTT.

This clone was found a few times. The chain carries TRBV7-2 and TRBJ1-6, with 9 bases aligning to TRBD1. J lost 7 bases, V lost 4 bases, and 5 bases had no gene match. This CDR3 spans 15 amino acids. CDR1 SGHTA and CDR2 FQGNSA come from the germline V gene. This CDR3 reads CASSSTGGGNSPLHF. CDR3 coding DNA: TGTGCCAGCAGCTCTACAGGGGGCGGCAATTCACCCCTCCACTTT.

The chain carries TRBV5-1 and TRBJ2-3; no clear D gene. The germline gives CDR1 SGHRS, CDR2 YFSETQ. The CDR3 runs to 16 residues. V was clipped by 1 base and J by 3 bases, with 15 bases between them. This CDR3 is CASSLSFVSYTDTQYF. DNA of the CDR3: TGCGCCAGCAGCTTGAGCTTTGTATCCTATACAGATACGCAGTATTTT. The whole variable domain, filled in from reference TRBV5-1 and TRBJ2-3, reads KAGVTQTPRYLIKTRGQQVTLSCSPISGHRSVSWYQQTPGQGLQFLFEYFSETQRNKGNFPGRFSGRQFSNSRSEMNVSTLELGDSALYLCASSLSFVSYTDTQYFGPGTRLTVL.

This chain's CDR3 is CASSFLWERNTGELFF. The CDR3 coding sequence is TGTGCCAGCAGCTTCCTCTGGGAGCGGAACACCGGGGAGCTGTTTTTT. This chain uses TRBV5-6 with TRBJ2-2; D possibly corresponds to TRBD2 (5 bases). Trimming pared 2 bases from V and 1 base from J, leaving 12 bases between. CDR1 is SGHDT, CDR2 YYEEEE, per germline. The CDR3 extends over 16 amino acids.

The chain links TRBV19 to TRBJ1-1, with TRBD1 matching 7 bases. CDR1 is LNHDA and CDR2 is SQIVND in the germline V gene (reference sequence). This CDR3 comprises 16 residues. The trim removed 10 bases at V and 1 base at J, leaving 15 bases unmatched. The DNA of the CDR3 is TGTGCCACCCAAAACCGAGGGGGACAGCAGAACACTGAAGCTTTCTTT. Translation gives CATQNRGGQQNTEAFF.

The V call is TRBV5-1, the J call TRBJ1-5, with D uncertain. The V gene's germline CDR1 is SGHRS and CDR2 YFSETQ. This CDR3 has 14 amino acids. V lost 2 bases and J lost 7, with 13 bases in between. CDR3 amino acids: CASSLEGGGQPQHF. CDR3 sequence (DNA): TGCGCCAGCAGCTTAGAGGGTGGCGGCCAGCCCCAGCATTTT.

In nucleotides, the CDR3 is TGTGCCAGAGGGGGGGGACGGACGGTCTACACCTTC. This encodes CARGGGRTVYTF. The rearrangement uses TRBV21-1 and TRBJ1-2. TRBV21-1 is labeled a pseudogene. The CDR3 contains 12 residues.

This clone appeared a single time. The chain employs TRBV9 and TRBJ2-1; TRBD2 matches 10 bases. Germline V gene data show CDR1 as SGDLS and CDR2 as YYNGEE. With V trimmed by 0 bases and J by 9 bases, 6 bases remained unmatched. This CDR3 region has 15 residues. For the CDR3, the DNA is TGTGCCAGCAGCGTAGGAGCGGGAGGGCCTGGTGAGCAGTTCTTC. Protein sequence: CASSVGAGGPGEQFF.

This clone came up once. The rearrangement uses TRBV5-1 and TRBJ1-4; 7 bases match TRBD1. The CDR3 runs to 19 residues. Per the germline V gene, CDR1 is SGHRS and CDR2 is YFSETQ. Germline trimming cut 4 bases from V and 2 bases from J; bases unmatched to any gene: 17. CDR3 coding DNA: TGCGCCAGCAGCCTCAAACAGGGGTGTATGGGATGTACTAATGAAAAACTGTTTTTT. This sequence encodes CASSLKQGCMGCTNEKLFF.

This chain uses TRBV7-9 with TRBJ1-4; 8 bases align to TRBD1. This CDR3 spans 16 amino acids. CDR1 is SEHNR and CDR2 is FQNEAQ in the germline V gene (reference sequence). Losses at the gene ends were 7 bases for V and 10 bases for J; bases not matched to a gene: 17. As DNA, the CDR3 is TGTGCCAGCACCAACAATTTAGGGCAGGGGGCTGGAAAACTGTTTTTT. This translates into CASTNNLGQGAGKLFF.

This chain links TRBV6-4 with TRBJ2-2; possibly TRBD2 for D (6 bases). V shed 0 bases and J shed 4 bases, with 9 bases lying between them. Germline V lookup: CDR1 MRHNA, CDR2 SNTAGT. The CDR3 consists of 15 residues. CDR3: CASSDSTGGTGELFF. The CDR3 DNA sequence: TGTGCCAGCAGTGACTCGACCGGGGGCACCGGGGAGCTGTTTTTT.

The chain carries TRBV5-4 and TRBJ2-2, with D perhaps matching TRBD1 (6 bases). The CDR3 loop spans 15 amino acids. Trimming took off 5 bases at V and 4 bases at J, with 15 bases between the two ends. Germline V gene data show CDR1 as SGHNT and CDR2 as YYREEE (reference sequence). The CDR3 DNA follows: TGTGCCAGCAGGGCGCAGCTAGGGGGCACCGGGGAGCTGTTTTTT. Amino acids: CASRAQLGGTGELFF.

V usage is TRBV5-5 and J usage is TRBJ2-5; TRBD2 matches 9 bases. The trim removed 2 bases at V and 4 bases at J, leaving 3 bases unmatched. CDR1 SGHKS and CDR2 YYEKEE come from the germline V gene (reference sequence). The length of the CDR3 is 14 residues. The CDR3 region is CASSFPSGIETQYF. The CDR3 DNA sequence: TGTGCCAGCAGCTTCCCTAGCGGGATAGAGACCCAGTACTTC.

The chain joins TRBV19 to TRBJ1-1, with D possibly matching TRBD1 (5 bases). Germline V CDR1 and CDR2: LNHDA, SQIVND (reference sequence). The CDR3 sequence is 13 residues long. Trimming removed 4 bases from V and 3 bases from J, with 9 bases in between. The CDR3 DNA follows: TGTGCCAGTAGTAGGACGGGGGACACTGAAGCTTTCTTT. Encoded protein: CASSRTGDTEAFF. The full variable domain, in which reference TRBV19 and TRBJ1-1 provide the parts outside the CDR3, is DGGITQSPKYLFRKEGQNVTLSCEQNLNHDAMYWYRQDPGQGLRLIYYSQIVNDFQKGDIAEGYSVSREKKESFPLTVTSAQKNPTAFYLCASSRTGDTEAFFGQGTRLTVV.

The genes are TRBV5-6 and TRBJ1-4; a possible D gene is TRBD1 (6 bases). Germline V lookup: CDR1 SGHDT, CDR2 YYEEEE. The CDR3 extends over 16 amino acids. V was cut by 3 bases and J by 4 bases, with 16 bases left in between. The CDR3 is CASSYRPGRGNEKLFF. For the CDR3, the DNA is TGTGCCAGCAGCTACCGACCTGGCAGGGGTAATGAAAAACTGTTTTTT.

The chain employs TRBV2 and TRBJ2-7; the match to TRBD2 covers 8 bases. With 6 bases clipped from V and 2 bases from J, the junction kept 3 bases outside the gene matches. Germline V gene data show CDR1 as SNHLY and CDR2 as FYNNEI. The CDR3 has 13 residues. The CDR3 DNA follows: TGTGCCAGCAGACTAGCGGATACCTACGAGCAGTACTTC. Translating gives CASRLADTYEQYF.

This chain joins TRBV5-1 and TRBJ1-4; 7 bases fit TRBD1. The ends lost 0 bases at V and 4 bases at J; junction bases unmatched: 9. The germline gives CDR1 SGHRS, CDR2 YFSETQ. The CDR3 runs to 17 residues. The CDR3 nucleotides read TGCGCCAGCAGCTTGGGGCTCAGACAGGGAGGTAATGAAAAACTGTTTTTT. This translates into CASSLGLRQGGNEKLFF.

The sample holds a few counts of this clone. The V gene is TRBV6-2 or TRBV6-3, the J gene TRBJ2-5; D gene ambiguous. CDR1 is MNHEY and CDR2 is SVGEGT in the germline V gene. Between the trimmed V and J ends, which lost 0 bases and 1 base, there was a span of 6 bases. The CDR3 length is 14 residues. The CDR3 DNA reads as TGTGCCAGCAGTTACTCTGGCGGCCAAGAGACCCAGTACTTC. It codes for CASSYSGGQETQYF.

This chain links TRBV7-8 with TRBJ2-3; 11 bases fit TRBD2. CDR1 is SGHVS, CDR2 FQNEAQ, per germline. The length of the CDR3 is 16 residues. The V and J ends lost 0 bases and 4 bases, in that order; junction bases with no gene match: 3. CDR3 bases: TGTGCCAGCAGCTTAGCGACTAGCGGGAAGGCAGATACGCAGTATTTT. It is translated as CASSLATSGKADTQYF.

J is TRBJ1-2 and V is TRBV2; TRBD1 matches at 9 bases. The CDR3 is made up of 14 amino acids. Looked up from germline, CDR1 is SNHLY and CDR2 is FYNNEI. J was trimmed by 8 bases and V by 6 bases; bases with no gene match: 10. CDR3: CASREYGTGQGYTF. In DNA, the CDR3 is TGTGCCAGCAGAGAGTACGGGACAGGGCAAGGCTACACCTTC.

This chain joins TRBV7-9 and TRBJ2-1; 12 bases fit TRBD2. In germline, CDR1 is SEHNR, CDR2 FQNEAQ (reference sequence). V was clipped by 5 bases and J by 4 bases; unmatched bases: 6. There are 16 residues in the CDR3. CDR3 protein: CASSRWTSGEYNEQFF. DNA for the CDR3: TGTGCCAGCAGCCGCTGGACTAGCGGGGAATACAATGAGCAGTTCTTC.

The chain is built from TRBV5-5 and TRBJ2-7, with 12 nucleotides matching TRBD2. In germline, CDR1 is SGHKS, CDR2 YYEKEE (reference sequence). J lost 3 bases, V lost 5 bases, and 9 bases had no gene match. The CDR3 runs to 16 residues. The CDR3 protein is CASRTIRTSGNYEQYF. CDR3 nucleotide sequence: TGTGCCAGCAGGACTATCCGGACTAGCGGGAACTACGAGCAGTACTTC. Complete variable domain (other parts from reference TRBV5-5 and TRBJ2-7): DAGVTQSPTHLIKTRGQQVTLRCSPISGHKSVSWYQQVLGQGPQFIFQYYEKEERGRGNFPDRFSARQFPNYSSELNVNALLLGDSALYLCASRTIRTSGNYEQYFGPGTRLTVT.

This chain connects TRBV6-5 to TRBJ1-4; 9 bases agree with TRBD1. The ends lost 5 bases at V and 5 bases at J; junction bases unmatched: 6. The CDR3 runs to 15 residues. Germline lookup yields CDR1 MNHEY and CDR2 SVGAGI. The CDR3 region is CASSPRTGVNEKLFF. The CDR3 nucleotides read TGTGCCAGCAGTCCCCGGACAGGGGTGAATGAAAAACTGTTTTTT.

The chain recombines TRBV19 with TRBJ1-2; a weak D match, TRBD1 (6 bases). The V gene's germline CDR1 is LNHDA and CDR2 SQIVND (reference sequence). V was shortened by 5 bases and J by 4 bases, with 14 bases between the two germline ends. This CDR3 comprises 14 residues. CDR3 nucleotide sequence: TGTGCCAGTAGTGCCCCCGGACAGAGCTATGGCTACACCTTC. Encoded protein: CASSAPGQSYGYTF. Drawing the rest from reference TRBV19 and TRBJ1-2, the complete variable domain is DGGITQSPKYLFRKEGQNVTLSCEQNLNHDAMYWYRQDPGQGLRLIYYSQIVNDFQKGDIAEGYSVSREKKESFPLTVTSAQKNPTAFYLCASSAPGQSYGYTFGSGTRLTVV.

In this sample, this clone turned up once. V usage is TRBV29-1 and J usage is TRBJ1-4, with D possibly being TRBD1 (5 bases). The ends were cut back, 6 bases at V and 5 bases at J, with 19 bases in the middle. Per germline, CDR1 SQVTM and CDR2 ANQGSEA. This CDR3 is 15 amino acids long. Here the CDR3 reads CSVGRPGGVNEKLFF. For the CDR3, the DNA is TGCAGCGTAGGTCGGCCCGGGGGGGTGAATGAAAAACTGTTTTTT.

The genes are TRBV7-9 and TRBJ2-3; D gene ambiguous. The germline CDR1 and CDR2 sequences are SEHNR and FQNEAQ (reference sequence). The CDR3 spans 13 residues. V was trimmed by 4 bases and J by 7 bases, leaving 12 bases between them. The CDR3 nucleotides are TGTGCCAGCAGCTCATGGCCGACAAATACGCAGTATTTT. This gives the protein CASSSWPTNTQYF.